This TCR beta chain appears in the sequencing data of a study of T cell changes during pregnancy in multiple sclerosis. The germline CDR1 and CDR2 sequences are MGHDK and SYGVNS. The J segment lost 7 bases and the V segment lost 1 base, leaving 6 bases of the junction unmatched. This CDR3 is built from 14 residues. The repertoire was sequenced with immunoSEQ multiplex PCR; TCRdb's copy has only in-frame clones and lacks some. The table records about 60,000 clones, 90% to 97% of them present only once. The chain joins TRBV25-1 to TRBJ2-5; 7 bases align to TRBD2. This specimen consisted of CD8+ T cells from peripheral blood mononuclear cells, obtained after pregnancy. The receptor's source is a female donor with multiple sclerosis, enrolled in a pregnancy study. Here the CDR3 reads CASSESGTGGTQYF. CDR3 sequence (DNA): TGTGCCAGCAGTGAATCGGGCACGGGAGGGACCCAGTACTTC.